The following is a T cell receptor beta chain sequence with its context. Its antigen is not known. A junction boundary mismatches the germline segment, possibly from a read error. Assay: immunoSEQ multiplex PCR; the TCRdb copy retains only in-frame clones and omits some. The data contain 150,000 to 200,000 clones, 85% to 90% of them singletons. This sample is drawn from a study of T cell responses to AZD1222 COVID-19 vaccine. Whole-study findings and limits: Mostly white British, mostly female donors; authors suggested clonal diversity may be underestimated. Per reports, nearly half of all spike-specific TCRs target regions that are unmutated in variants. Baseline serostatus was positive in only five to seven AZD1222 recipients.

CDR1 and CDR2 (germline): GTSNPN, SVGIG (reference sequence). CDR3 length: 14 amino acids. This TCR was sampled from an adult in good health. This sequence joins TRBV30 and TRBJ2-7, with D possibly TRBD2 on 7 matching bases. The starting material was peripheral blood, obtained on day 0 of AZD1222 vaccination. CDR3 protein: CAGSRGAFGTEQYF. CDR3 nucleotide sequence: TGTGCCGGGAGCCGGGGGGCGTTCGGTACCGAGCAGTACTTC.